Below, 13 T cell receptor beta chains from the same sample are listed, as sequenced in a study of blood T cell repertoires in COVID-19. Assay used: immunoSEQ multiplex PCR; TCRdb lists only in-frame clones, some missing. The table records 200,000 to 250,000 clones, 80% to 90% of them present only once. Material for sequencing was PBMCs or T cells enriched from blood (not recorded which). These receptors came from a woman under 30 in a cohort exposed to, infected with or recovered from COVID-19 (not recorded which).

This sequence joins TRBV5-1 and TRBJ2-7; 9 bases are a match to TRBD2. Germline values: CDR1 SGHRS, CDR2 YFSETQ. J lost 3 bases, V lost 5 bases, and 6 bases had no gene match. This CDR3 spans 14 amino acids. The CDR3 nucleotides read TGCGCCAGCAGATCCAGGACTAGCGACTACGAGCAGTACTTC. This codes for CASRSRTSDYEQYF.

This clone was counted a single time. The genes are TRBV10-3 and TRBJ1-1; no clear D. V was cut by 2 bases and J by 0 bases, with 7 bases left in between. The germline CDR1 and CDR2 sequences are ENHRY and SYGVKD. The CDR3 totals 14 residues. For the CDR3, the DNA is TGTGCCATCAGTGAGACTATGATGAACACTGAAGCTTTCTTT. It translates to CAISETMMNTEAFF.

J is TRBJ1-1 and V is TRBV5-5; 7 nucleotides align to TRBD1. The CDR3 has 14 amino acids. From germline, CDR1 is SGHKS and CDR2 YYEKEE (reference sequence). Losses at the gene ends were 2 bases for V and 6 bases for J; bases not matched to a gene: 7. The CDR3 loop is CASSLQGTYPEAFF. The CDR3, as DNA: TGTGCCAGCAGCTTACAGGGGACCTATCCTGAAGCTTTCTTT. The complete variable domain, with remaining parts taken from reference TRBV5-5 and TRBJ1-1, reads DAGVTQSPTHLIKTRGQQVTLRCSPISGHKSVSWYQQVLGQGPQFIFQYYEKEERGRGNFPDRFSARQFPNYSSELNVNALLLGDSALYLCASSLQGTYPEAFFGQGTRLTVV.

The rearrangement links TRBV28 to TRBJ2-4; 7 bases are a match to TRBD1. CDR1 and CDR2 from the germline V gene are MDHEN and SYDVKM. The V segment lost 3 bases and the J segment 0 bases; nucleotides outside the gene matches: 8. CDR3 length: 17 residues. CDR3: CASSFRGQPGAKNIQYF. CDR3 in DNA: TGTGCCAGCAGTTTCCGGGGACAGCCAGGAGCCAAAAACATTCAGTACTTC.

On this clone: The same CDR3 is also encoded by other DNA sequences in this sample. This chain links TRBV15 with TRBJ2-7, with D perhaps TRBD1 (5 bases). Trimming cost V 4 bases and J 3 bases, with 10 bases left between them. In germline, CDR1 is LNHNV, CDR2 YYDKDF (reference sequence). This CDR3 region has 13 residues. This CDR3 reads CATSKGQGYEQYF. In DNA form, the CDR3 reads TGTGCCACCAGCAAGGGTCAGGGCTACGAGCAGTACTTC.

The chain combines TRBV21-1 with TRBJ1-6; the tabulated D call, TRBD1, remains unverified against the DNA. TRBV21-1 is a pseudogene locus. The CDR3 is 17 residues long. CDR3 amino acids: CASSKVAGTGLYSPLHF. DNA for the CDR3: TGTGCCAGCAGCAAGGTGGCCGGGACAGGGCTCTATTCACCCCTCCACTTT.

CDR3 coding DNA: TGTGCCAGCAGCTTGGGCGAGTCAAGGGGTGAGCAGTTCTTC. Translated, it gives CASSLGESRGEQFF. The chain recombines TRBV5-8 with TRBJ2-1, with a possible D match to TRBD1 (5 bases). The germline V gene has CDR1 SGHTS and CDR2 YDEGEE. With 0 bases removed from V and 9 bases from J, the gap between germline ends came to 13 bases. The CDR3 is made up of 14 amino acids. Looking up the rest from reference TRBV5-8 and TRBJ2-1 gives the full variable domain: EAGVTQSPTHLIKTRGQQATLRCSPISGHTSVYWYQQALGLGLQFLLWYDEGEERNRGNFPPRFSGRQFPNYSSELNVNALELEDSALYLCASSLGESRGEQFFGPGTRLTVL.

The V and J genes are TRBV27 and TRBJ2-3; 8 nucleotides agree with TRBD2. The CDR3 is 15 amino acids. J was trimmed by 11 bases and V by 3 bases; bases with no gene match: 13. In germline, CDR1 is MNHEY, CDR2 SMNVEV (reference sequence). CDR3 nucleotide sequence: TGTGCCAGCAGTTTCCATAGCGGGGCAGAAGGGAAGCAGTATTTT. Encoded protein: CASSFHSGAEGKQYF.

CDR3 in DNA: TGTGCCAGTAGTTCCGGGGGGGCCGCAGAGACCCAGTACTTC. Translated, it gives CASSSGGAAETQYF. The J gene is TRBJ2-5, the V gene TRBV19, with 8 positions matching TRBD2. Germline lookup yields CDR1 LNHDA and CDR2 SQIVND (reference sequence). CDR3 size: 14 residues. Trimming at V came to 5 bases and at J to 4 bases, leaving 6 bases not matched to a gene. The entire variable domain, with the rest obtained from reference TRBV19 and TRBJ2-5, is as follows: DGGITQSPKYLFRKEGQNVTLSCEQNLNHDAMYWYRQDPGQGLRLIYYSQIVNDFQKGDIAEGYSVSREKKESFPLTVTSAQKNPTAFYLCASSSGGAAETQYFGPGTRLLVL.

The chain links TRBV7-3 to TRBJ2-3, with a possible D match to TRBD2 (6 bases). The CDR3 has 15 amino acids. The V end lost 5 bases, the J end lost 2 bases, and 14 bases lay between the germline ends. CDR1 and CDR2 from the germline V gene are SGHTA and FQGTGA. In DNA form, the CDR3 reads TGTGCCAGCAGCGACCGGGGACTTCTCACAGATACGCAGTATTTT. Translating it yields CASSDRGLLTDTQYF.

V usage is TRBV24-1 and J usage is TRBJ2-2; TRBD1 matches at 8 bases. The trim removed 2 bases at V and 5 bases at J, leaving 6 bases unmatched. There are 16 residues in the CDR3. CDR1 is KGHDR and CDR2 is SFDVKD in the germline V gene. For the CDR3, the DNA is TGTGCCACCAGTGATTCGAAGACAGGGGATACCGGGGAGCTGTTTTTT. It codes for CATSDSKTGDTGELFF.

The rearrangement joins TRBV7-9 to TRBJ2-7; 7 bases map to TRBD1. The V gene's germline CDR1 is SEHNR and CDR2 FQNEAQ (reference sequence). The CDR3 has 15 amino acids. V lost 5 bases, J lost 0 bases, and 7 bases stayed unmatched. CDR3 DNA sequence: TGTGCCAGCAGCGAACACCACAGGGGCTCCTACGAGCAGTACTTC. Its protein product is CASSEHHRGSYEQYF.

The chain has TRBV7-6 and TRBJ2-7; 7 bases are a match to TRBD1. With 5 bases clipped from V and 3 bases from J, the junction kept 10 bases outside the gene matches. From germline, CDR1 is SGHVS and CDR2 FNYEAQ. CDR3 length: 15 residues. The CDR3: CASSINTGELYEQYF. Written as DNA, the CDR3 is TGTGCCAGCAGCATAAATACAGGGGAACTCTACGAGCAGTACTTC. The full variable domain, its missing parts supplied by reference TRBV7-6 and TRBJ2-7, is GAGVSQSPRYKVTKRGQDVALRCDPISGHVSLYWYRQALGQGPEFLTYFNYEAQQDKSGLPNDRFSAERPEGSISTLTIQRTEQRDSAMYRCASSINTGELYEQYFGPGTRLTVT.